This is a list of T cell receptor beta chains from one sample in a study of T cells in Graves' hyperthyroidism and ophthalmopathy. MiXCR was run by TCRdb on the multiplex PCR reads, yielding one entry per CDR3 protein. Of about 480,000 distinct CDR3 sequences in the sample, approximately 22% are singletons; the top ten hold approximately 49%. The source material was blood. These receptors originate from a woman aged 70 to 79 with Graves' ophthalmopathy. CDR3s include the opening cysteine and the closing phenylalanine or tryptophan. The size field is filled for only some rows; it gives once, few, many or a size class.

V gene: TRBV18
CDR3 length: 14
J gene: TRBJ1-4
clone size: few
CDR3 protein: CASSPQYRSEKLFF

V gene: TRBV7-2
CDR3 length: 15
J gene: TRBJ2-1
clone size: -
CDR3 protein: CASSGDRSSYNEQFF

V gene: TRBV6-2/TRBV6-3
CDR3 length: 16
J gene: TRBJ2-5
clone size: few
CDR3 protein: CASSYSGEGTAETQYF

V gene: TRBV20-1
CDR3 length: 14
J gene: TRBJ2-4
clone size: few
CDR3 protein: CSARPAGGLDIQYF

V gene: TRBV20-1
CDR3 length: 14
J gene: TRBJ2-5
clone size: few
CDR3 protein: CSAPPGTREETQYF

V gene: TRBV20-1
CDR3 length: 14
J gene: TRBJ2-2
clone size: -
CDR3 protein: CSASGGTNTGELFF

V gene: TRBV12-3/TRBV12-4
CDR3 length: 16
J gene: TRBJ2-2
clone size: many
CDR3 protein: CASSFRLAESTGELFF

V gene: TRBV9
CDR3 length: 14
J gene: TRBJ2-7
clone size: -
CDR3 protein: CASSARDLFYEQYF

V gene: TRBV6-2/TRBV6-3
CDR3 length: 14
J gene: TRBJ2-7
clone size: once
CDR3 protein: CASSSPPASYEQYF

V gene: TRBV5-1
CDR3 length: 16
J gene: TRBJ2-3
clone size: -
CDR3 protein: CASSWGLAASTDTQYF

V gene: TRBV20-1
CDR3 length: 16
J gene: TRBJ2-1
clone size: -
CDR3 protein: CSAEFAGAGSYNEQFF

V gene: TRBV5-1
CDR3 length: 16
J gene: TRBJ2-3
clone size: many
CDR3 protein: CASSLGRQASTDTQYF

V gene: TRBV7-2
CDR3 length: 14
J gene: TRBJ1-3
clone size: -
CDR3 protein: CASSSPQAGNTIYF

V gene: TRBV4-3
CDR3 length: 13
J gene: TRBJ2-3
clone size: -
CDR3 protein: CASSQLAGDTQYF

V gene: TRBV10-3
CDR3 length: 13
J gene: TRBJ1-1
clone size: many
CDR3 protein: CAISSGGSTEAFF

V gene: TRBV10-3
CDR3 length: 12
J gene: TRBJ1-2
clone size: few
CDR3 protein: CAISESHHGYTF

V gene: TRBV19
CDR3 length: 17
J gene: TRBJ2-1
clone size: few
CDR3 protein: CASSIRASGSSYNEQFF

V gene: TRBV2
CDR3 length: 14
J gene: TRBJ2-2
clone size: many
CDR3 protein: CATSGGADTGELFF

V gene: TRBV20-1
CDR3 length: 13
J gene: TRBJ2-5
clone size: few
CDR3 protein: CSAQGLAAETQYF

V gene: TRBV19
CDR3 length: 12
J gene: TRBJ1-2
clone size: -
CDR3 protein: CASSISRHGYTF

V gene: TRBV15
CDR3 length: 14
J gene: TRBJ1-5
clone size: -
CDR3 protein: CATSERDSNQPQHF

V gene: TRBV7-9
CDR3 length: 17
J gene: TRBJ2-2
clone size: -
CDR3 protein: CASSWGRSGTSDGELFF

V gene: TRBV11-2
CDR3 length: 19
J gene: TRBJ2-7
clone size: few
CDR3 protein: CASSLRGAGRGRPAYEQYF

V gene: TRBV20-1
CDR3 length: 14
J gene: TRBJ2-3
clone size: -
CDR3 protein: CSASEGTGVDTQYF

V gene: TRBV7-2
CDR3 length: 15
J gene: TRBJ2-7
clone size: few
CDR3 protein: CASSTQGTGGGEQYF

V gene: TRBV18
CDR3 length: 17
J gene: TRBJ2-3
clone size: -
CDR3 protein: CASSPTIGRLGTDTQYF

V gene: TRBV7-6
CDR3 length: 18
J gene: TRBJ2-5
clone size: few
CDR3 protein: CASSRGRQSSVRQETQYF